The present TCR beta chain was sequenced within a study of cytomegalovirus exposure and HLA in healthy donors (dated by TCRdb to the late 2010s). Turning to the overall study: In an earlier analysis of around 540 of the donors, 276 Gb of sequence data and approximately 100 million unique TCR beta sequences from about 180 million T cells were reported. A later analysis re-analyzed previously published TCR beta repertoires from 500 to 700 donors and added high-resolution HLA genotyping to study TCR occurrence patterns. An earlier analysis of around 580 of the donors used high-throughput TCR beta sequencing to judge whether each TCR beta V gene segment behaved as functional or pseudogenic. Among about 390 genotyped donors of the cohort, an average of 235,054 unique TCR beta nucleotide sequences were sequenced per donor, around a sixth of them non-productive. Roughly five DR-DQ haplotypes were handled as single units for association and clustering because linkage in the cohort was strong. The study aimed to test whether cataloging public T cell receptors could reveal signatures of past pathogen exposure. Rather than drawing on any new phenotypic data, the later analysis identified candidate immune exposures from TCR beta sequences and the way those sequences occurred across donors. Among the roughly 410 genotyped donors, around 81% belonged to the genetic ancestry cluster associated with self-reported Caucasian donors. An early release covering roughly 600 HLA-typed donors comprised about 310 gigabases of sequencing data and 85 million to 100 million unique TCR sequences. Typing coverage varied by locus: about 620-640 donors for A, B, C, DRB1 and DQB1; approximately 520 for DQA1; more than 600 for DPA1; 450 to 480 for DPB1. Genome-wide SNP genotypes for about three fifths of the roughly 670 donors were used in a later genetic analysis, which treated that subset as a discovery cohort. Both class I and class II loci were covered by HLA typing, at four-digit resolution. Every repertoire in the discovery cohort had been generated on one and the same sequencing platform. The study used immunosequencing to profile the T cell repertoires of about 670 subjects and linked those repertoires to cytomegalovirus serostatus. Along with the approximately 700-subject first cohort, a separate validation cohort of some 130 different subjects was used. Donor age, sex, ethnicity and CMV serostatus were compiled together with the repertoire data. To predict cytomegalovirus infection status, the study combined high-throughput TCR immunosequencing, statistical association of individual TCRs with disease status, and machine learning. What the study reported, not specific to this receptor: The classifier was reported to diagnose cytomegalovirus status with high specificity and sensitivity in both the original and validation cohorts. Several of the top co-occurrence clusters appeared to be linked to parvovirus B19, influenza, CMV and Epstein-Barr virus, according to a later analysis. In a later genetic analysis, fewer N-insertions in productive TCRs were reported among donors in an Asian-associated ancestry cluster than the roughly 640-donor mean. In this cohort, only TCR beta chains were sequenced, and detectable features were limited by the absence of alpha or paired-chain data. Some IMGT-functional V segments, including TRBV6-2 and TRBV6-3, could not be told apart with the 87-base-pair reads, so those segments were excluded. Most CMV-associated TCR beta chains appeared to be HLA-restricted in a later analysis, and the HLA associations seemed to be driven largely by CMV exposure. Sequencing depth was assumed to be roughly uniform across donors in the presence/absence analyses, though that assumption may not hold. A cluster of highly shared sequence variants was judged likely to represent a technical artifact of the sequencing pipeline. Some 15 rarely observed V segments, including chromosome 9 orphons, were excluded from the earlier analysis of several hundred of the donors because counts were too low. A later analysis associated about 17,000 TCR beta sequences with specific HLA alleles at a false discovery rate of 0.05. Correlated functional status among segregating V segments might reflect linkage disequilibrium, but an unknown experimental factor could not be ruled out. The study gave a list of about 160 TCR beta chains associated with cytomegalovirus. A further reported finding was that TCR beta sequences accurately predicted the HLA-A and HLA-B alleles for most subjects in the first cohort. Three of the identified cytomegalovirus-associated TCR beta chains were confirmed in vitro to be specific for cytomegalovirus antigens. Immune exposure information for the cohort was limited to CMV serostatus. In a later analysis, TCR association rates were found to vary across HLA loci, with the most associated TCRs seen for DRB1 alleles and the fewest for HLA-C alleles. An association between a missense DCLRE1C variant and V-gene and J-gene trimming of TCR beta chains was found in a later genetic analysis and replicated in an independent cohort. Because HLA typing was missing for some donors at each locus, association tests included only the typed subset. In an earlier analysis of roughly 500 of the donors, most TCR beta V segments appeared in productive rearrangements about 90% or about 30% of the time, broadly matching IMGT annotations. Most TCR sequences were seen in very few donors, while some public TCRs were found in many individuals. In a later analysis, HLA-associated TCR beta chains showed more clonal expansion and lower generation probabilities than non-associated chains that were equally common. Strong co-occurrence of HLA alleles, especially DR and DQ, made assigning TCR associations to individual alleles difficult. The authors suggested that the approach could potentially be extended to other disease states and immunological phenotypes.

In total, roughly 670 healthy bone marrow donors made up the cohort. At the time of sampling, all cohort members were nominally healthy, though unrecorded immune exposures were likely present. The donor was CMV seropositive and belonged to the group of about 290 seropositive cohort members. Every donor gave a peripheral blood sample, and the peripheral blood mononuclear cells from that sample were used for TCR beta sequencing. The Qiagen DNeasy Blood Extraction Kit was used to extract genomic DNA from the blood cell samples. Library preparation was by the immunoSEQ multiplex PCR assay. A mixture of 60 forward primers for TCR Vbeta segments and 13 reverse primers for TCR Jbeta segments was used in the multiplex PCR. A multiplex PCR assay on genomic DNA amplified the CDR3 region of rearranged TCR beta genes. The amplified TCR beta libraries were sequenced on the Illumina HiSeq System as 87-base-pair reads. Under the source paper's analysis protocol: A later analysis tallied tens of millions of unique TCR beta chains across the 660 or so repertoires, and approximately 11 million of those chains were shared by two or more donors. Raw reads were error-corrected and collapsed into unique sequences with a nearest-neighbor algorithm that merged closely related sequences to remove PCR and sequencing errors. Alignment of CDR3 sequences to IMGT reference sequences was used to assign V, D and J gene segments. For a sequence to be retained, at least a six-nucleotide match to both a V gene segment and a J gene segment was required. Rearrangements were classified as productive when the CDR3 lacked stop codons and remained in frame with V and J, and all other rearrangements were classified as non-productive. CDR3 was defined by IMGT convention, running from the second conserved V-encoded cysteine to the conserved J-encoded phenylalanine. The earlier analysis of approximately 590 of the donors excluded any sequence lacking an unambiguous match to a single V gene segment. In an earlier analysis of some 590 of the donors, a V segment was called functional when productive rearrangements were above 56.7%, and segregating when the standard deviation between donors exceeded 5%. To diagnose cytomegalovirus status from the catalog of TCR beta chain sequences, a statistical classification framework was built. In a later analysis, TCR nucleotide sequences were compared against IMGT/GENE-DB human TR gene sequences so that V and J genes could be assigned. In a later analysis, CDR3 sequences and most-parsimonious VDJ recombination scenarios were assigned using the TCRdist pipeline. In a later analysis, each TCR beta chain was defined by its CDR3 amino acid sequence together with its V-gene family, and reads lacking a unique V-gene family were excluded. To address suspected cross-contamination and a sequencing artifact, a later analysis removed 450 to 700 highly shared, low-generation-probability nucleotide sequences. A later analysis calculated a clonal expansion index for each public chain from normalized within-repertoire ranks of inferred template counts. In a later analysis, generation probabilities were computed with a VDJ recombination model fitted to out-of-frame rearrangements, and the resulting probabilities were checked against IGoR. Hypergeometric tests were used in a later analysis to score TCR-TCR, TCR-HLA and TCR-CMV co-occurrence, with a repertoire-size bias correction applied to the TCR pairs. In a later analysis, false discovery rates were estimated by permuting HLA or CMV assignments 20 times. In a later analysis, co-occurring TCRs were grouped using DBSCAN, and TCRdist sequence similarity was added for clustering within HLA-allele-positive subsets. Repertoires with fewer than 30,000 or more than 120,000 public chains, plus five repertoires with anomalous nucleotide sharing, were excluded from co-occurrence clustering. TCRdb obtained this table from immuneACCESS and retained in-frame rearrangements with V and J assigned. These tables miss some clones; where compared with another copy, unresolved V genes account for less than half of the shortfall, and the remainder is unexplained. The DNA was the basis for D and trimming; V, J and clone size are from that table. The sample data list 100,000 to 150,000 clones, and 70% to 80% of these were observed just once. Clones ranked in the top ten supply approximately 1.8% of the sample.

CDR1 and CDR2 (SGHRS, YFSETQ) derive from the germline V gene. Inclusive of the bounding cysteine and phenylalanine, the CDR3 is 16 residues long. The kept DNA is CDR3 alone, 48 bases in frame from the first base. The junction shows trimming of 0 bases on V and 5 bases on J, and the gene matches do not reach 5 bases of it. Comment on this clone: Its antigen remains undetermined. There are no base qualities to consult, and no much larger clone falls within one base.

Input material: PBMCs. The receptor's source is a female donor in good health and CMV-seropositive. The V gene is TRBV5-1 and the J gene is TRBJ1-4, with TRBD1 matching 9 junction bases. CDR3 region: CASSLVGGQGNEKLFF. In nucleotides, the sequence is TGCGCCAGCAGCTTGGTTGGGGGACAGGGCAATGAAAAACTGTTTTTT.